The count of the clone carrying this TCR beta chain is one. Its cognate antigen is unknown. This CDR3 has 14 residues. The germline V gene encodes CDR1 MNHEY and CDR2 SVGAGI. The germline V and J ends were trimmed by 6 bases and 7 bases, with 16 bases remaining between them. Produced via immunoSEQ multiplex PCR; TCRdb's table is partial and in-frame only. The sample holds around 100,000 clones, more than 75% seen once. This sample stems from a study of graft-versus-host responses after intestinal transplantation. Study-level information: Transplantation in recipients was multivisceral, liver-intestinal, or isolated intestinal. Every recipient had anti-thymocyte globulin induction and three to four years of tacrolimus plus steroids. Broader study findings: Recipient marrow held GvH clones, some first seen in ileum or blood. Within allografts, high graft-versus-host to host-versus-graft clonal ratios were seen among patients with graft-donor T cell macrochimerism.

Specimen: unstimulated CD4+ T cells sorted from spleen or lymph node cells, collected before transplant. The chain couples TRBV6-5 to TRBJ1-5; tentatively, D is TRBD1 (5 bases). The sequence came from a human donor who was the organ donor for an intestinal transplant. Here the CDR3 DNA reads TGTGCCAGCAGGATGGGCAGGGAGGGACAGCCCCAGCATTTT. Its translation: CASRMGREGQPQHF.